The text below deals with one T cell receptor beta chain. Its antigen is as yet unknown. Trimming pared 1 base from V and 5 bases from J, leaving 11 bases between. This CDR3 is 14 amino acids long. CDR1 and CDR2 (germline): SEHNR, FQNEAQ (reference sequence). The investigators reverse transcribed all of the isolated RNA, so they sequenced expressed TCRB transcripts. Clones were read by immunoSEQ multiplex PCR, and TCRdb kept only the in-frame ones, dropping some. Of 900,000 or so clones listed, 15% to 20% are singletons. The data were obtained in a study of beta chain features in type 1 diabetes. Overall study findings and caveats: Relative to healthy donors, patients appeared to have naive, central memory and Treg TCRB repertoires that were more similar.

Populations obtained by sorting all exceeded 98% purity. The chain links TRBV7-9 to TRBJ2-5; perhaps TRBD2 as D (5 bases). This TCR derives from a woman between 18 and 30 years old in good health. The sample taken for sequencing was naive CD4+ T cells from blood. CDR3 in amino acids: CASSLVGGVETQYF. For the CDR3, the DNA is TGTGCCAGCAGCTTAGTTGGAGGAGTGGAGACCCAGTACTTC.